These T cell receptor beta chains were read from a single sample in a study of blood T cell repertoires in COVID-19. The table came from immunoSEQ multiplex PCR; TCRdb's copy has only in-frame clones and leaves some out. The sample contains approximately 130,000 clones, 80% of which appear only once. The sample comprised peripheral blood. These receptors originate from a human donor in a cohort sampled during active COVID-19. Both conserved end residues are part of each CDR3. The order of the fields is D gene, J gene, clone size, V gene, CDR3 DNA, CDR3 protein. A D gene is named only where the DNA matches it firmly. A clone size is listed for some rows: how often the clone was seen (once, few, many), or a class if it is expanded.

>.|TRBJ2-6|once|TRBV11-2
TGTGCCAGTCGTCGGTCGAACTCTGGGGCCAACGTCCTGACTTTC
CASRRSNSGANVLTF
>.|TRBJ2-3|.|TRBV11-2
TGTGCCAGCAGCTTTCAGTCCAGCGCAGATACGCAGTATTTT
CASSFQSSADTQYF
>TRBD1|TRBJ2-3|.|TRBV2
TGTGCCAGCAGTGTGGGACAGGGAGATACGCAGTATTTT
CASSVGQGDTQYF
>TRBD2|TRBJ2-2|.|TRBV7-2
TGTGCCAGCAGCTTAAAAGGAGGAAGGACTAGCGGAAACACCGGGGAGCTGTTTTTT
CASSLKGGRTSGNTGELFF
>.|TRBJ1-2|.|TRBV10-3
TGTGCCATCAGCCCGACAGAGTGGGATGGCTACACCTTC
CAISPTEWDGYTF
>.|TRBJ2-7|.|TRBV10-3
TGTGCCATCAGTGAGTCAGGGGATAAGTACTTC
CAISESGDKYF
>TRBD2|TRBJ2-7|.|TRBV7-2
TGTGCCAGCAGCTTAGTTGTCGGGAGGGCCTACGAGCAGTACTTC
CASSLVVGRAYEQYF
>TRBD2|TRBJ2-3|few|TRBV9
TGTGCCAGCAGCGGGACTAGCGGGACGGATACGCAGTATTTT
CASSGTSGTDTQYF
>TRBD2|TRBJ2-5|.|TRBV6-5
TGTGCCAGCAGTTCGGGACTAGCGGGATTAGAGGAGACCCAGTACTTC
CASSSGLAGLEETQYF
>TRBD1|TRBJ2-1|many|TRBV9
TGTGCCAGCAGCGCCAGGGGGCGCAATGAGCAGTTCTTC
CASSARGRNEQFF